These 22 T cell receptor beta chains were sequenced from one sample in a study of blood T cell repertoires in COVID-19. Profiling relied on immunoSEQ multiplex PCR, and the TCRdb table lists in-frame clones only, not all of them. The sample holds 95,000 to 150,000 clones, 55% to 70% seen once. The material sequenced was peripheral blood. The receptor source for this set is a woman aged 70-85 years with acute or convalescent COVID-19.

V usage is TRBV9 and J usage is TRBJ2-3; D is undetermined. The germline V and J ends were trimmed by 0 bases and 2 bases, with 10 bases remaining between them. The CDR3 is 15 residues long. CDR1 and CDR2 (germline): SGDLS, YYNGEE. The CDR3 reads CASSVAVFYTDTQYF. In nucleotides, the CDR3 is TGTGCCAGCAGCGTAGCTGTTTTCTACACAGATACGCAGTATTTT. Full variable domain (remainder filled in from reference TRBV9 and TRBJ2-3): DSGVTQTPKHLITATGQRVTLRCSPRSGDLSVYWYQQSLDQGLQFLIQYYNGEERAKGNILERFSAQQFPDLHSELNLSSLELGDSALYFCASSVAVFYTDTQYFGPGTRLTVL.

The table lists this clone with a few counts. The rearrangement uses TRBV5-4 and TRBJ2-2, with D tentatively TRBD2 (7 bases). Deletions cut 5 bases from V and 3 bases from J, with 11 bases between. The germline V gene encodes CDR1 SGHNT and CDR2 YYREEE (reference sequence). This CDR3 has 14 amino acids. The CDR3 is CASRRGPDTGELFF. The DNA of the CDR3 is TGTGCCAGCAGGCGGGGGCCGGACACCGGGGAGCTGTTTTTT.

V and J are TRBV3-1 (or the pseudogene TRBV3-2) and TRBJ2-1, with 9 bases that match TRBD1. With 4 bases clipped from V and 6 bases from J, the junction kept 4 bases outside the gene matches. Germline CDR1 reads LGHDT; CDR2 reads YNNKEL (reference sequence). CDR3 length equals 14 residues. CDR3 loop: CASSPLTGGNEQFF. CDR3 nucleotides: TGTGCCAGCAGCCCATTGACAGGGGGCAATGAGCAGTTCTTC.

This clone appeared a single time. The chain joins TRBV3-1 (or the pseudogene TRBV3-2) to TRBJ1-6; D is unclear. Trimming cost V 0 bases and J 13 bases, with 10 bases left between them. The CDR3 is 13 amino acids. Per the germline V gene, CDR1 is LGHDT and CDR2 is YNNKEL (reference sequence). CDR3 in amino acids: CASSQEHSPPLHF. Written as DNA, the CDR3 is TGTGCCAGCAGCCAAGAGCACTCCCCGCCCCTCCACTTT.

The V and J genes are TRBV12-3 or TRBV12-4 and TRBJ2-1, with 7 nucleotides matching TRBD1. The CDR3 has 13 residues. V shed 7 bases, J shed 10 bases, and the junction held 10 bases outside the gene matches. The CDR3 protein is CASIGDSSVEQFF. In DNA, the CDR3 is TGTGCCAGCATAGGGGACAGCAGTGTGGAGCAGTTCTTC.

V gene TRBV29-1 combines with J gene TRBJ2-1; 8 bases map to TRBD1. The V and J ends lost 3 bases and 7 bases, in that order; junction bases with no gene match: 5. Germline assignment: CDR1 SQVTM and CDR2 ANQGSEA. CDR3 length equals 13 residues. The CDR3 reads CSVETGQGNEQFF. CDR3 nucleotide sequence: TGCAGCGTTGAGACCGGACAGGGAAATGAGCAGTTCTTC.

This clone was recorded once. The genes are TRBV2 and TRBJ2-2, with D possibly TRBD1 on 5 matching bases. V was clipped by 6 bases and J by 2 bases, with 10 bases between them. Germline V gives CDR1 SNHLY, CDR2 FYNNEI. There are 14 residues in the CDR3. CDR3 loop: CASRGQINTGELFF. The CDR3, as DNA: TGTGCCAGCAGGGGGCAGATAAACACCGGGGAGCTGTTTTTT.

In this sample, this clone turned up many times. The V call is TRBV28, the J call TRBJ1-2, with D perhaps matching TRBD1 (6 bases). This CDR3 contains 14 residues. From germline, CDR1 is MDHEN and CDR2 SYDVKM. V was cut by 5 bases and J by 5 bases, with 15 bases left in between. For the CDR3, the DNA is TGTGCCAGCAGTATCCCACAGGGTTGGTATGGCTACACCTTC. Its translation is CASSIPQGWYGYTF.

J is TRBJ2-3 and V is TRBV12-3 or TRBV12-4, with TRBD2 as a possible D gene (6 bases). Trimming took 3 bases from V and 7 from J, leaving 8 bases between them. The CDR3 is made up of 12 amino acids. The CDR3: CASSLEGNTQYF. CDR3 DNA sequence: TGTGCCAGCAGTTTGGAGGGGAATACGCAGTATTTT.

A remark on this clone: The junction departs from the called germline gene at one end, perhaps through a read error. J is TRBJ2-7 and V is TRBV28, with D unclear. This CDR3 spans 12 amino acids. The V gene's germline CDR1 is MDHEN and CDR2 SYDVKM. The CDR3, as DNA: TGTGCCAGCAGCTCTCCCAACTTCTTCTTAGACTTC. Protein product: CASSSPNFFLDF.

This clone appeared a few times. J is TRBJ1-5 and V is TRBV28; no clear D gene. The CDR3 is 15 residues long. CDR1 and CDR2 from the germline V gene are MDHEN and SYDVKM. V lost 6 bases, J lost 0 bases, and 12 bases lay in between. The CDR3: CASSPRYPSNQPQHF. The CDR3 DNA is TGTGCCAGCAGCCCGCGCTACCCTAGCAATCAGCCCCAGCATTTT.

This clone was counted a few times. The V call is TRBV5-1, the J call TRBJ1-6, with 7 bases fitting TRBD1. The CDR3 is 15 residues long. The germline gives CDR1 SGHRS, CDR2 YFSETQ. V dropped 4 bases and J dropped 14; count of bases not matched to a gene: 15. The CDR3 loop reads CASSPGTAALEALHF. As DNA, the CDR3 is TGCGCCAGCAGCCCGGGGACAGCTGCCTTGGAGGCCCTCCACTTT.

The V call is TRBV5-5, the J call TRBJ2-2; 12 positions match TRBD2. V was pared by 0 bases and J by 9 bases, with 6 bases of the junction left unmatched. The germline CDR1 and CDR2 sequences are SGHKS and YYEKEE (reference sequence). The CDR3 spans 16 residues. The CDR3, as DNA: TGTGCCAGCAGCTTGGCCGGGGGACTAGCGGGCTGGGAGCTGTTTTTT. Translated: CASSLAGGLAGWELFF.

This clone showed up just a few times. J is TRBJ2-3 and V is TRBV25-1; a possible D gene is TRBD1 (5 bases). Germline CDR1 MGHDK, CDR2 SYGVNS. Deletions cut 1 base from V and 4 bases from J, with 6 bases between. CDR3 length equals 13 residues. The CDR3 DNA reads as TGTGCCAGCAGTGAATGGGGCTCAGATACGCAGTATTTT. Encoded protein: CASSEWGSDTQYF. The variable domain in full, with the rest retrieved from reference TRBV25-1 and TRBJ2-3, is EADIYQTPRYLVIGTGKKITLECSQTMGHDKMYWYQQDPGMELHLIHYSYGVNSTEKGDLSSESTVSRIRTEHFPLTLESARPSHTSQYLCASSEWGSDTQYFGPGTRLTVL.

This rearrangement joins TRBV5-4 to TRBJ2-1; no definite D call. The V end lost 7 bases, the J end lost 0 bases, and 8 bases lay between the germline ends. Germline V gene sequence: CDR1 SGHNT, CDR2 YYREEE (reference sequence). The CDR3 has 13 amino acids. CDR3 sequence reads: CASQRASYNEQFF. DNA for the CDR3: TGTGCCAGCCAGCGTGCCTCCTACAATGAGCAGTTCTTC.

The chain has TRBV7-2 and TRBJ1-1, with a tentative D call TRBD1 (5 bases). The germline V gene encodes CDR1 SGHTA and CDR2 FQGNSA. The CDR3 loop spans 12 amino acids. Trimming removed 6 bases from V and 5 bases from J, with 10 bases in between. For the CDR3, the DNA is TGTGCCAGCAGTCCTCAGGGAACTGAAGCTTTCTTT. It yields the protein CASSPQGTEAFF.

The gene calls are TRBV7-2 and TRBJ1-4, with unresolved D. Germline values: CDR1 SGHTA, CDR2 FQGNSA. The V end was cut by 3 bases, the J end by 7 bases, with 12 bases between. The CDR3 is 14 residues long. The CDR3 reads CASSLQHLGEKLFF. The DNA of the CDR3 is TGTGCCAGCAGCTTGCAACACCTTGGTGAAAAACTGTTTTTT.

The genes are TRBV6-5 and TRBJ1-2, with D perhaps TRBD1 (6 bases). This CDR3 has 14 residues. V shed 0 bases and J shed 7 bases, with 12 bases lying between them. CDR1 and CDR2 (germline): MNHEY, SVGAGI. In DNA form, the CDR3 reads TGTGCCAGCAGTTACTCACAGGGTGTAAGTGGCTACACCTTC. This gives the protein CASSYSQGVSGYTF.

Only a few counts were recorded for this clone. The chain joins TRBV7-9 to TRBJ2-2; 8 nucleotides line up with TRBD1. This CDR3 comprises 16 residues. V was pared by 5 bases and J by 1 base, with 6 bases of the junction left unmatched. The germline CDR1 and CDR2 sequences are SEHNR and FQNEAQ (reference sequence). The CDR3 coding sequence is TGTGCCAGCAGCACCGGACAGGGAGGGAACACCGGGGAGCTGTTTTTT. It yields the protein CASSTGQGGNTGELFF.

As DNA, the CDR3 is TGTGCCAGCAGTCGCGGCAGGGGAACCGCGGTTAATGAAAAACTGTTTTTT. It codes for CASSRGRGTAVNEKLFF. The chain employs TRBV28 and TRBJ1-4; maybe TRBD1 (6 bases). Looked up from germline, CDR1 is MDHEN and CDR2 is SYDVKM. Trimming removed 5 bases from V and 4 bases from J, with 20 bases in between. The CDR3 runs to 17 residues.

V is TRBV18 and J is TRBJ1-1; no firm D call. Looked up from germline, CDR1 is KGHSH and CDR2 is LQKENI. Trimming removed 6 bases from V and 4 bases from J, with 24 bases in between. This CDR3 spans 17 amino acids. The CDR3 DNA reads as TGTGCCAGCTCGCTAGGAGGGCGCAACCCTGGGGTCACTGAAGCTTTCTTT. Its protein product is CASSLGGRNPGVTEAFF.

This clone was observed a handful of times. V is TRBV6-2 or TRBV6-3 and J is TRBJ2-7, with TRBD2 matching over 10 bases. The germline V gene encodes CDR1 MNHEY and CDR2 SVGEGT. The CDR3 is made up of 15 amino acids. The V gene end was trimmed by 7 bases and the J gene end by 0 bases; junction bases not matched to a gene: 6. The CDR3 loop is CASTPRLAGSYEQYF. In DNA, the CDR3 is TGTGCCAGCACCCCCCGACTAGCGGGCTCCTACGAGCAGTACTTC.